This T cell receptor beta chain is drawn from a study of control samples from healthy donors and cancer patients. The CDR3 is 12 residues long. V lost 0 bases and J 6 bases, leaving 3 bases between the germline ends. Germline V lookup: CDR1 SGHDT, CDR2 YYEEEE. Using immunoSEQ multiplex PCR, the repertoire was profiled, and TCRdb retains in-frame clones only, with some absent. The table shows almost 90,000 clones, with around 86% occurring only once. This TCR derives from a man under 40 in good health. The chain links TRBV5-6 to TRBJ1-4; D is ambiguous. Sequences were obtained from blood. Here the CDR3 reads CASSLVDEKLFF. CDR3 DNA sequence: TGTGCCAGCAGCTTGGTGGATGAAAAACTGTTTTTT. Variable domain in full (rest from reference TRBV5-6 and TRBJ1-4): DAGVTQSPTHLIKTRGQQVTLRCSPKSGHDTVSWYQQALGQGPQFIFQYYEEEERQRGNFPDRFSGHQFPNYSSELNVNALLLGDSALYLCASSLVDEKLFFGSGTQLSVL.